The present T cell receptor beta chain was sequenced within a study of CD8 T cells in acute hepatitis C reinfection (dated by TCRdb to the early 2020s). Looking at the study overall: The study profiled the TCRbeta repertoire of CD8+ T cells specific for the HCV NS3-1073 epitope during acute infection and after viral clearance. Follow-up samples were taken from under ten spontaneous resolvers who had cleared HCV, at least 347 days after the estimated infection. Paired acute and follow-up samples were contributed by four spontaneous resolvers. Overall study outcomes, separate from this receptor: Because bulk sequencing was performed on the TCRbeta chain only, alphabeta pairing of public clonotypes could not be determined. It was rare for CDR3 sequences to be shared with other epitopes, and exact matching may have been limited by differing sequencing approaches. Over ten public clonotypes were found regardless of outcome; one public clonotype used V04-02/J02-02. Preferential use of the TRBV04 and TRBV06 gene families was observed in all groups, and this preferential usage was not explained by overrepresentation in the naive pool. NS3-1073 specific repertoires were highly diverse, with no significant diversity differences between acute resolver, follow-up resolver and acute chronic samples. Chronically infected subjects had no follow-up repertoires because NS3-1073 specific cells were too rare to sort.

As to this clone: No qualities accompany the bases; no much larger clone lies one base away.

Genomic DNA was extracted from FACS-sorted cells, and TCRbeta chain sequencing was performed through the commercial immunoSEQ service. Per the authors' processing: The repertoire data were analyzed using ImmunoSEQ Analyzer software v3.0 and R v3.5.1. Only productive rearrangements were analyzed, because any sequences with stop codons or out-of-frame rearrangements were filtered out. The sequencing provider supplied the metrics for Simpson diversity, Shannon entropy, CDR3 length and nucleotide addition. Clonotypes were grouped by frequency into dominant, sub-dominant, low or lowest abundance categories, and clonotypes below 0.1% were left out of most analyses. A CDR3 amino acid clonotype was called public if the clonotype appeared in at least two subjects at a cumulative frequency of at least 0.5%. This immuneACCESS table, as held by TCRdb, lists in-frame sequences with V and J called but not all clones. Of the missing ones, under half trace to an unresolved V gene in checked studies; the others have no known cause. From that table come the V and J calls and clone size; the DNA was used to work out D and trimming. The sample yields around 2,700 clones; roughly two thirds were counted once. Approximately 10% of the sample comes from the top ten.

CDR1 and CDR2 are drawn from the germline V gene: SGHRS, YFSETQ. Unmatched junction bases come to 3, with V trimmed by 3 bases and J by 3 bases. From cysteine to phenylalanine, the CDR3 is 14 amino acids long. Kept here is only the CDR3 DNA, which spans 42 bases and is read in frame from base 1. What this sample's time point label stands for: at least 347 days after estimated infection, following spontaneous clearance. HCV-specific TCR repertoires were characterized directly ex vivo, without prior in vitro expansion of the sequenced cells. Enrolled in the Montreal Hepatitis C Cohort (HEPCO) in Canada, the donors were people who inject drugs, and these donors were followed every 3 months. Acute primary HCV infection was defined as a positive HCV RNA or antibody test that came after a negative test within the prior 24 weeks. A PE-labeled tetramer loaded with the NS3 peptide spanning residues 1073-1081 was used to stain HCV-specific cells. Surface staining used CD3, CD8 and CD45RO antibodies, with an aqua fixable dye to exclude dead cells. The cohort included roughly eight spontaneous resolvers, defined as subjects with HCV RNA clearance within 24 weeks. Negative selection by means of the MACS CD8+ T cell Isolation Kit yielded CD8+ T cells from peripheral blood mononuclear cells recovered from cryopreservation by thawing. Cells were sorted on a BD FACSAria II cell sorter.

The rearranged chain carries TRBV5-1 and TRBJ2-3; TRBD1 agrees with 8 junctional bases. Sequenced here: HCV NS3-1073 tetramer-sorted CD8+ T cells from PBMCs, sampled at follow-up. In the paper's terms, the cell subset or site label means: FACS-sorted NS3-1073 tetramer+ CD8+ T cells. This clonotype originated in a man aged 40-49 years who spontaneously cleared hepatitis C infection. The CDR3 is CASSWGTGTDTQYF. The DNA is TGCGCCAGCAGCTGGGGGACAGGAACAGATACGCAGTATTTT.